Listed below are T cell receptor beta chains from one sample, sequenced in a study of cytomegalovirus exposure and HLA in healthy donors. Data came from immunoSEQ multiplex PCR; TCRdb stores just in-frame clones and leaves some out. The sample yields more than 45,000 clones, of which the top ten take up 10% to 15%. Sequenced material: PBMCs. The receptors here all came from a woman in her thirties in good health and CMV-seropositive. The CDR3 runs from the conserved cysteine through the conserved F or W. The order of the fields is CDR3 DNA, CDR3 protein, J gene, D gene, V gene. The D gene is left open where the match is weak.

CDR3nt: TGTGCCAGCAGCTTGGTGGCAGGGGCGGATGGCTACACCTTC
CDR3aa: CASSLVAGADGYTF
j_gene: TRBJ1-2
d_gene: NA
v_gene: TRBV7-3

CDR3nt: TGTGCCAGCAGACCTCACAGGGGGAGGCTAGGGGAGCTGTTTTTT
CDR3aa: CASRPHRGRLGELFF
j_gene: TRBJ2-2
d_gene: TRBD1
v_gene: TRBV7-9

CDR3nt: TGTGCCAGCAGCCCGACTGTGAACACTGAAGCTTTCTTT
CDR3aa: CASSPTVNTEAFF
j_gene: TRBJ1-1
d_gene: NA
v_gene: TRBV27

CDR3nt: TGCAGCGTTGCCGGACAGGGGGCCCGGGGCTACACCTTC
CDR3aa: CSVAGQGARGYTF
j_gene: TRBJ1-2
d_gene: TRBD1
v_gene: TRBV29-1

CDR3nt: TGTGCCACTGAGGCGGGACAGGGGTTCTACGAGCAGTACTTC
CDR3aa: CATEAGQGFYEQYF
j_gene: TRBJ2-7
d_gene: TRBD1
v_gene: TRBV28

CDR3nt: TGTGCCAGCAGCACCAGGGTTCGGGACACCGGGGAGCTGTTTTTT
CDR3aa: CASSTRVRDTGELFF
j_gene: TRBJ2-2
d_gene: NA
v_gene: TRBV11-3

CDR3nt: TGTGCCAGCAGTCCAGGCACCGGGGAGCTGTTTTTT
CDR3aa: CASSPGTGELFF
j_gene: TRBJ2-2
d_gene: NA
v_gene: TRBV9

CDR3nt: TGCGCCAGCAGCCAAACTAGCGAGGAGCTGTTTTTT
CDR3aa: CASSQTSEELFF
j_gene: TRBJ2-2
d_gene: TRBD2
v_gene: TRBV4-1

CDR3nt: TGTGCCAGCAGCACCCGGACTGCCCAAGAGACCCAGTACTTC
CDR3aa: CASSTRTAQETQYF
j_gene: TRBJ2-5
d_gene: NA
v_gene: TRBV9

CDR3nt: TGTGCCAGCAGTTACGGGACAGGGGTCGAGGGCTACACCTTC
CDR3aa: CASSYGTGVEGYTF
j_gene: TRBJ1-2
d_gene: TRBD1
v_gene: TRBV6-5

CDR3nt: TGTGCCACCAGCAGATCAACCGGGACAGGGGAGACCCAGTACTTC
CDR3aa: CATSRSTGTGETQYF
j_gene: TRBJ2-5
d_gene: TRBD1
v_gene: TRBV15

CDR3nt: TGTGCCAGCAGCTTGACAGGGTTCGAGACCCAGTACTTC
CDR3aa: CASSLTGFETQYF
j_gene: TRBJ2-5
d_gene: TRBD1
v_gene: TRBV11-2

CDR3nt: TGTGCCAGCAGTGAGGGACAGTTCCAAGAGACCCAGTACTTC
CDR3aa: CASSEGQFQETQYF
j_gene: TRBJ2-5
d_gene: TRBD1
v_gene: TRBV2

CDR3nt: TGTGCCAGTAGTATCGGGACTAGCTGGAATGAGCAGTTCTTC
CDR3aa: CASSIGTSWNEQFF
j_gene: TRBJ2-1
d_gene: TRBD2
v_gene: TRBV19

CDR3nt: TGTGCCAGCAGCGTCAGGGGGCCCACCGGGGAGCTGTTTTTT
CDR3aa: CASSVRGPTGELFF
j_gene: TRBJ2-2
d_gene: TRBD1
v_gene: TRBV7-9

CDR3nt: TGTGCCAGCAGTTACCCCGGTGAAGAAAAACTGTTTTTT
CDR3aa: CASSYPGEEKLFF
j_gene: TRBJ1-4
d_gene: NA
v_gene: TRBV6-6

CDR3nt: TGTGCCAGCAGCCGAGACCGGTCCGGGACAATGAACACTGAAGCTTTCTTT
CDR3aa: CASSRDRSGTMNTEAFF
j_gene: TRBJ1-1
d_gene: NA
v_gene: TRBV11-2

CDR3nt: TGTGCCAGCAGTGATGGGACAGCAACCGGGGAGCTGTTTTTT
CDR3aa: CASSDGTATGELFF
j_gene: TRBJ2-2
d_gene: TRBD1
v_gene: TRBV6-5

CDR3nt: TGTGCCAGTAGTAGACAGGGAGATACTAACTATGGCTACACCTTC
CDR3aa: CASSRQGDTNYGYTF
j_gene: TRBJ1-2
d_gene: TRBD1
v_gene: TRBV19

CDR3nt: TGTGCCAGCAGGAGACAGGGTTCCTACGAGCAGTACTTC
CDR3aa: CASRRQGSYEQYF
j_gene: TRBJ2-7
d_gene: TRBD1
v_gene: TRBV6-5

CDR3nt: TGTGCCAGCAGTGAAATGGCCGCTGGGGCCAACGTCCTGACTTTC
CDR3aa: CASSEMAAGANVLTF
j_gene: TRBJ2-6
d_gene: NA
v_gene: TRBV6-1

CDR3nt: TGTGCCAGCAGCTTAGCTGGGACAGGTTTCTACGAGCAGTACTTC
CDR3aa: CASSLAGTGFYEQYF
j_gene: TRBJ2-7
d_gene: TRBD1
v_gene: TRBV11-2